This entry describes one T cell receptor (beta chain). Antigen: not known. Sequenced by immunoSEQ multiplex PCR; TCRdb stores in-frame clones only, minus some. The sample lists a few million clones; around 93% were seen once. Donors were healthy HIV-negative adults without recently reported acute infections or vaccinations. Looked up from germline, CDR1 is LGHNA and CDR2 is YNFKEQ. V lost 6 bases and J 6 bases, leaving 12 bases between the germline ends. This CDR3 spans 13 amino acids. This record belongs to a study of shared clonotypes between healthy human individuals. Broader study findings: Genetic and exposure-history diversity was limited by the small donor number. Rarefaction demonstrated incomplete sorted-subset sequencing despite large depth. It was anticipated that sequencing depth would influence how many clonotypes donors shared.

The sequence came from a man aged 18 to 29 in good health. Some clones in this sample may be carry-over from other donors' samples. Sample: naive CD4+ T cells from PBMCs. The subset is: CD45RA+ positively selected. The rearrangement joins TRBV4-2 to TRBJ2-1; no clear D gene. The chain's CDR3 is CASSLKRTNEQFF. CDR3 nucleotides: TGTGCCAGCAGTCTAAAACGAACCAATGAGCAGTTCTTC.